This T cell receptor (beta chain) was retrieved from a study of OX40 agonist ivuxolimab in advanced cancers. Whole-study context: Three patients, one with hepatocellular carcinoma and two with cutaneous melanoma, achieved partial responses.

Per the germline V gene, CDR1 is MNHEY and CDR2 is SMNVEV (reference sequence). Losses at the gene ends were 7 bases for V and 4 bases for J; bases not matched to a gene: 7. The length of the CDR3 is 14 residues. Some clones are missing from TCRdb's copy, which holds only in-frame ones; the method was immunoSEQ multiplex PCR. In the table there are about 89,000 clones, roughly 93% of which are singletons. This clone was seen only a few times. Its antigen is not known. Whole-study findings and limits: No antigen was identified for the clonally expanded peripheral T cells. In CD8+ T cells, expanded clones were on average more numerous than in CD4+.

This sequence was found in an adult with an advanced solid tumor such as melanoma, head and neck, liver or kidney cancer. The genes are TRBV27 and TRBJ1-5; the match to TRBD1 covers 7 bases. The sequencing here drew on CD4+ or CD8+ T cells sorted from blood, taken in a trial of the OX40 agonist ivuxolimab. CDR3 loop: CASNTGVGNQPQHF. CDR3 nucleotide sequence: TGTGCCAGCAATACAGGGGTCGGTAATCAGCCCCAGCATTTT.